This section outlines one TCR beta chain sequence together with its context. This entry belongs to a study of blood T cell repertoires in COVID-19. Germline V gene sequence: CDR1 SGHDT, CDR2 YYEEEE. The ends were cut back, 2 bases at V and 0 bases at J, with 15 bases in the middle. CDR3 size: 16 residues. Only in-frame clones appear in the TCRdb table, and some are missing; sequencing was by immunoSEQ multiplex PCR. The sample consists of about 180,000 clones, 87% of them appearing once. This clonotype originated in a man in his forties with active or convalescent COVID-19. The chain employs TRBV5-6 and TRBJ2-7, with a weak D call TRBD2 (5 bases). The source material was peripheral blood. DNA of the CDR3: TGTGCCAGCAGCTTCTTCTGGGAGACGGGCTCCTACGAGCAGTACTTC. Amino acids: CASSFFWETGSYEQYF.